The rows below give T cell receptor beta chains drawn from one sample of a study of Ad26.COV2.S vaccination and SARS-CoV-2 variants. Sequenced by immunoSEQ multiplex PCR; TCRdb stores in-frame clones only, minus some. The data hold about 280,000 clones, with more than 70% observed a single time. The sample was peripheral blood, taken in a trial of Ad26.COV2.S vaccine versus placebo. The receptors derive from a person between 18 and 65 years old who received the Ad26.COV2.S COVID-19 vaccine or a placebo. Each CDR3 is given with its conserved first and last residue. The D gene is left open where the match is weak. Rows give clone size only sometimes, using once, few, many, or a class for an expanded clone.

v_gene	abundance	j_gene	d_gene	CDR3aa	CDR3nt
TRBV15	NA	TRBJ1-2	TRBD1	CATSRPLDRATYGYTF	TGTGCCACCAGCAGACCTCTGGACAGGGCAACCTATGGCTACACCTTC
TRBV4-1	NA	TRBJ1-1	NA	CASSPAPLIWREAFF	TGCGCCAGCAGCCCAGCACCCTTGATATGGAGAGAAGCTTTCTTT
TRBV2	NA	TRBJ2-2	TRBD2	CASSAGTSVGGELFF	TGTGCCAGCAGCGCCGGGACTAGCGTCGGCGGGGAGCTGTTTTTT
TRBV7-2	NA	TRBJ2-2	NA	CASSLDTGAGTGELFF	TGTGCCAGCAGCTTAGATACGGGGGCGGGCACCGGGGAGCTGTTTTTT
TRBV5-1	few	TRBJ1-1	TRBD1	CASMTGNMNTEAFF	TGCGCCAGCATGACAGGGAACATGAACACTGAAGCTTTCTTT
TRBV30	NA	TRBJ1-1	NA	CAWSVPMGWTEAFF	TGTGCCTGGAGTGTCCCAATGGGCTGGACTGAAGCTTTCTTT
TRBV5-6	once	TRBJ1-2	NA	CASSLVRFAGYGYTF	TGTGCCAGCAGCTTGGTTCGGTTCGCGGGCTATGGCTACACCTTC
TRBV11-2	NA	TRBJ2-7	NA	CASSTRTDSNEQYF	TGTGCCAGCAGCACCCGGACAGATAGCAACGAGCAGTACTTC
TRBV7-9	NA	TRBJ1-2	NA	CASSPPGGGPSYGYTF	TGTGCCAGCAGCCCCCCGGGGGGCGGCCCTTCCTATGGCTACACCTTC
TRBV11-3	NA	TRBJ2-1	TRBD2	CASSPNWGGIYNEQFF	TGTGCCAGCAGCCCTAATTGGGGGGGGATATACAATGAGCAGTTCTTC
TRBV4-1	NA	TRBJ1-1	TRBD1	CASSPSPTGLPEAFF	TGCGCCAGCAGCCCTTCGCCGACAGGGTTGCCTGAAGCTTTCTTT
TRBV19	NA	TRBJ1-1	NA	CASSSRMNTEAFF	TGTGCCAGTAGTTCACGAATGAACACTGAAGCTTTCTTT
TRBV6-5	once	TRBJ2-2	NA	CASIPPGGNTGELFF	TGTGCCAGCATTCCCCCAGGCGGGAACACCGGGGAGCTGTTTTTT
TRBV11-2	NA	TRBJ2-5	TRBD1	CASSLEGGRETQYF	TGTGCCAGCAGCTTAGAAGGGGGCAGGGAGACCCAGTACTTC
TRBV4-3	NA	TRBJ2-3	TRBD2	CASSQSWGLAGGRTDTQYF	TGCGCCAGCAGCCAATCTTGGGGACTAGCGGGGGGCAGGACAGATACGCAGTATTTT
TRBV7-9	NA	TRBJ2-7	TRBD2	CASSPSIRRTSGLYEQYF	TGTGCCAGCAGCCCTAGTATTCGACGGACTAGCGGACTCTACGAGCAGTACTTC
TRBV12-5	NA	TRBJ2-1	NA	CASGLGSYNEQFF	TGTGCTAGTGGTTTGGGGTCATACAATGAGCAGTTCTTC
TRBV12-5	NA	TRBJ1-3	NA	CASGLAPEYTIYF	TGTGCTAGTGGTTTGGCACCCGAGTACACCATATATTTT
TRBV12-3/TRBV12-4	NA	TRBJ2-1	NA	CASSLGTYNEQFF	TGTGCCAGCAGTTTAGGCACCTACAATGAGCAGTTCTTC
TRBV7-2	NA	TRBJ2-1	NA	CASSLRAGQPYNEQFF	TGTGCCAGCAGCTTAAGGGCGGGTCAACCTTACAATGAGCAGTTCTTC
TRBV12-5	NA	TRBJ1-1	NA	CASGFGTLNTEAFF	TGTGCTAGTGGTTTCGGGACATTGAACACTGAAGCTTTCTTT
TRBV7-9	NA	TRBJ1-5	TRBD1	CASSFGVQGEPQHF	TGTGCCAGCAGCTTTGGAGTCCAGGGGGAGCCCCAGCATTTT
TRBV3-1/TRBV3-2	once	TRBJ2-7	TRBD2	CASSQGTSGRSYEQYF	TGTGCCAGCAGCCAAGGGACTAGCGGGAGGTCGTACGAGCAGTACTTC
TRBV27	NA	TRBJ2-2	TRBD2	CASSPRGAGVSGELFF	TGTGCCAGCAGTCCCCGGGGAGCGGGGGTCTCCGGGGAGCTGTTTTTT
TRBV5-4	NA	TRBJ1-4	NA	CASSPAPAGKEKLFF	TGTGCCAGCAGTCCGGCCCCGGCAGGGAAGGAAAAACTGTTTTTT
TRBV18	NA	TRBJ2-1	TRBD1	CASSLQGQSNEQFF	TGTGCCAGCTCACTCCAGGGACAGAGCAATGAGCAGTTCTTC
TRBV30	NA	TRBJ2-7	TRBD1	CAWSTGAYEQYF	TGTGCCTGGAGTACAGGGGCTTACGAGCAGTACTTC
TRBV30	NA	TRBJ2-6	NA	CAWSPGANVLTF	TGTGCCTGGAGTCCCGGGGCCAACGTCCTGACTTTC